The T cell receptor (beta chain) under discussion was sequenced for a study of shared clonotypes between healthy human individuals (dated by TCRdb to about 2020). About the investigation overall: A couple of women and a few men aged 18 to 49 years were included in the cohort. For each donor, CD4 naive and CD4 memory were each given three plates, CD8 naive was given two plates, and CD8 memory was given one plate. To estimate repertoire size and how much clonotype sharing occurs between individuals, the study deeply sequenced the blood TCR repertoires of several healthy adults. To increase sequencing depth and limit assay-specific biases, different laboratories used diverse techniques to prepare libraries and sequence TCR repertoires. Between about 0.94 and 10 billion PBMCs per donor were obtained by leukapheresis.

Overall study outcomes, separate from this receptor: When a few donors were compared, the shared fraction of clonotypes was around 5% for naive CD4, about 4% for naive CD8, 2% to 2.5% for memory CD4, and 0.4% for memory CD8. Sampling was limited to blood, and TCR repertoires in tissue likely differ from TCR repertoires in blood. The small number of donors limited the genetic and exposure-history diversity represented. Higher generation probabilities were observed for clonotypes shared by all four sorted-subset donors than for non-shared clonotypes. Based on pairwise subsampling, the degree of clonotype sharing among donors was expected to be affected by sequencing depth. Naive subsets generally had larger estimated clonotype richness than memory subsets. Even with the large sequencing depth, rarefaction of the sorted-subset datasets indicated that sequencing was incomplete.

The donors were healthy, HIV-negative adults with no recently reported acute infections or vaccinations. Every donor was a Caucasian adult living in Nashville, Tennessee, USA. CD4+ T cells were enriched by magnetic negative selection, after which naive cells were positively selected on CD45RA and the negative fraction was taken as the memory subset. Blood was obtained by leukapheresis, after which PBMCs were separated by Ficoll-Histopaque density gradient centrifugation and cryopreserved in liquid nitrogen vapor phase. Purity and quantity of every magnetically sorted T cell population were checked by analytical flow cytometry. Genomic DNA was isolated from each sorted fraction and quantified by UV absorbance on a Nanodrop 2000c. A single count supports this clone. The clone's antigen remains unknown. Base qualities are not recorded, but no much larger clone differs from it by a single base. TCR CDR3 regions were amplified from genomic DNA by multiplex PCR using the deep immunoSEQ assay. For each cell subset, the extracted genomic DNA was distributed evenly across all wells of several immunoSEQ 96-well plates, and each plate served as one replicate. For sorted subsets, each replicate PCR was loaded with 200 ng genomic DNA, equivalent to roughly 30,000 T cell genomes. The purified libraries were quantified using a Qubit 3.0 fluorometer, sized with a Bioanalyzer 2100, and then quantified again using the KAPA Library Quantification kit. Every immunoSEQ 96-well plate was sequenced on a separate single-read 150-cycle Illumina NextSeq 550 flow cell. From the authors' description of their analysis: Because the immunoSEQ output included only junctional sequences and no quality scores, the filtering could not be the same as the filtering used for full-length reads. Sequences were annotated with PyIR, a Python wrapper for IgBLAST v1.9, and V/J genes and CDR3 were assigned using IMGT germline references. Reads were removed for weak V/J assignments (E-value above 1e-6), missing CDR3, stop codons, out-of-frame junctions, or ambiguous translated residues. V3J clonotypes were defined as sequences sharing the same inferred V gene, J gene, and CDR3 amino acid sequence. The percentage overlap between two repertoires was calculated by dividing the number of shared unique clonotypes by the size of the smaller repertoire. Richness of each repertoire was evaluated using RTK rarefaction, the Chao1 estimator, and Recon v2.1 estimates of unobserved clonotypes. Generation probabilities for all TCRbeta clonotypes obtained by the gDNA method from several donors were computed using OLGA. The source is immuneACCESS, and TCRdb retained only in-frame sequences with V and J called. Part of the clones is not carried over; for the studies checked, unresolved V genes explain less than half of this, and the remainder is unexplained. That table furnishes V, J and clone size, whereas the DNA furnished D and trimming. The sample contains 2 million to 2.5 million clones, about 94% of them found a single time. Together, the top ten hold roughly 0.13% of the sample.

The germline V gene (reference sequence) gives CDR1 as GTSNPN and CDR2 as SVGIG. Including cysteine and phenylalanine, the CDR3 has 17 amino acids. Only the CDR3 DNA stays, 51 bases, in frame from base 1. Clipping removes 0 bases from V and 6 bases from J, with 10 as the unmatched junction base count. This TCR came from a man aged 18 to 35 in good health. The V and J genes are TRBV30 and TRBJ2-2, and 10 junctional nucleotides match TRBD2. The material sequenced was naive CD4+ T cells sorted from blood. In the paper's terms, the cell subset or site label means: CD45RA+ positively selected. DNA sequence: TGTGCCTGGAGTGTAAGGTCTGGTCTAGCGGGAGCCGGGGAGCTGTTTTTT. This is translated as CAWSVRSGLAGAGELFF.